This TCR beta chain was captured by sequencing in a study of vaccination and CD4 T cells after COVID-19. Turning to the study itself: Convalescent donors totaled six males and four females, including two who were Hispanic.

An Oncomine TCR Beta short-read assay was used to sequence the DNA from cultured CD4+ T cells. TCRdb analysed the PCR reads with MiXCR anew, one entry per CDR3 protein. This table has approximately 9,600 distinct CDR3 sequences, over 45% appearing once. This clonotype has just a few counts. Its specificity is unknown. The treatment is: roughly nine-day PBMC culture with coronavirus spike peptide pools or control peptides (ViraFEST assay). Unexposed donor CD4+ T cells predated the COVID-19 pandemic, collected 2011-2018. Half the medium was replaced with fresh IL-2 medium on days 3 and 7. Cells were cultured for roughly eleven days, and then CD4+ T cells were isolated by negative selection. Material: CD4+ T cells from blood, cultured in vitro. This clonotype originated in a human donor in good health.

Written as DNA, the CDR3 is TGTGCCAGCAGTTCCTCCGGGACAGGGTCCCCCGAGCAGTACTTC. Its protein is CASSSSGTGSPEQYF. J is TRBJ2-7 and V is TRBV6-2 or TRBV6-3; 9 bases align to TRBD1. Germline V gene lookup returns CDR1 MNHEY and CDR2 SVGEGT. CDR3 length: 15 amino acids. V lost 4 bases, J lost 6 bases, and 10 bases stayed unmatched.